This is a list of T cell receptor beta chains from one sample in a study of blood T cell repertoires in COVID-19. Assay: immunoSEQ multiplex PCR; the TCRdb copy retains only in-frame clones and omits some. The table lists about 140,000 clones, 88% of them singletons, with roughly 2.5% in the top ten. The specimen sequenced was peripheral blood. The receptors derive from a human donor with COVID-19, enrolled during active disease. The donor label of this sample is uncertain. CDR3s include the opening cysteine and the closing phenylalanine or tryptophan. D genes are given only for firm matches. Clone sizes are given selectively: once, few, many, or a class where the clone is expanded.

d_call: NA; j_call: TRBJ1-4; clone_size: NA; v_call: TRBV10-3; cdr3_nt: TGTGCCATCAGTGAGAGGCGGTGGGAAAAACTGTTTTTT; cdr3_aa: CAISERRWEKLFF
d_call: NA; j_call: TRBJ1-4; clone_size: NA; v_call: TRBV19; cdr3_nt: TGTGCCAGTAGTATGGTCGGAGAGACTAATGAAAAACTGTTTTTT; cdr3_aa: CASSMVGETNEKLFF
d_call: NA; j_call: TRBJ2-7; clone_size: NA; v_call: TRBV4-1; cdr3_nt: TGCGCCAGCAGCCATCTACAGAGCTCCTACGAGCAGTACTTC; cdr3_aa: CASSHLQSSYEQYF
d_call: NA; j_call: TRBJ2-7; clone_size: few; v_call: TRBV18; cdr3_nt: TGTGCCAGCTCACCAGCGCAGGGAAGTGGAGAGCAGTACTTC; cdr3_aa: CASSPAQGSGEQYF
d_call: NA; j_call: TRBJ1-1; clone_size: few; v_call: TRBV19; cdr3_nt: TGTGCCAGTAGTACTCAGGAGGGGACTGAAGCTTTCTTT; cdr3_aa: CASSTQEGTEAFF
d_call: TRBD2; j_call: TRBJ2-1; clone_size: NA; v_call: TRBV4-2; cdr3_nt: TGTGCCAGCAGCCAAGTCCTAACGGGGGGGGAGCAGTTCTTC; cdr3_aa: CASSQVLTGGEQFF
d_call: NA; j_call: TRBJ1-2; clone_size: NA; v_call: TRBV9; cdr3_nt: TGTGCCAGCAGCGCCTTTGCGATAGAGGGCTACACCTTC; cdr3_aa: CASSAFAIEGYTF
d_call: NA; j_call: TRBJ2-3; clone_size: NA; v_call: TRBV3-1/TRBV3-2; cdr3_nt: TGTGCCAGCAGCCGCAGAGATCTAGCCACAGATACGCAGTATTTT; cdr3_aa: CASSRRDLATDTQYF
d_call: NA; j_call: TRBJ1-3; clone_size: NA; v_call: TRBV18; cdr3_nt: TGTGCCAGCTCACCACCGAGTGTACCTGGAAACACCATATATTTT; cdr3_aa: CASSPPSVPGNTIYF
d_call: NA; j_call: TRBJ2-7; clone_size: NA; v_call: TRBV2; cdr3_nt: TGTGCCAGCAGTGGAGACGCGAGGGGGGAGCAGTACTTC; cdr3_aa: CASSGDARGEQYF
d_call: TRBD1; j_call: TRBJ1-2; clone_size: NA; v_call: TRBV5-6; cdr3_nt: TGTGCCAGCAGATGGGGGACAGGGATAAACTATGGCTACACCTTC; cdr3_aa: CASRWGTGINYGYTF
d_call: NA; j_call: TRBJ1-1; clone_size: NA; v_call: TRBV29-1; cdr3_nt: TGCAGCGTTGAAGAGATGGCTGAACCGGGCACTGAAGCTTTCTTT; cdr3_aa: CSVEEMAEPGTEAFF
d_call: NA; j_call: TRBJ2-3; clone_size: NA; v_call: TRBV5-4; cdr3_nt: TGTGCCAGCAGCTTGTCCGGCCTGCAGAGGACAGATACGCAGTATTTT; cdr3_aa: CASSLSGLQRTDTQYF
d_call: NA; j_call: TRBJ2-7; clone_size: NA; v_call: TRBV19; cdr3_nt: TGTGCCAGCACGGACAGCGCCTACGAGCAGTACTTC; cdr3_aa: CASTDSAYEQYF
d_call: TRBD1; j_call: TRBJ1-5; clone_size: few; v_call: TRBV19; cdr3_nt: TGTGCCAGTAGCCCGACAGGGATCGGTCAGCCCCAGCATTTT; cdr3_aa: CASSPTGIGQPQHF
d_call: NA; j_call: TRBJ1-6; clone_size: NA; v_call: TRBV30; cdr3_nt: TGTGCCTGGAGTGTACGCGAGAATTCACCCCTCCACTTT; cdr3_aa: CAWSVRENSPLHF
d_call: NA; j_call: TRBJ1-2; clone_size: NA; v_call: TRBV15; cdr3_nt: TGTGCCACCAGCAGCCCACCTAGCGGCTACACCTTC; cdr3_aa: CATSSPPSGYTF
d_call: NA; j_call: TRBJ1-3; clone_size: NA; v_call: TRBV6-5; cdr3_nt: TGTGCCAGCATTATGGACAATTTCCCTGGAAACACCATATATTTT; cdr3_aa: CASIMDNFPGNTIYF
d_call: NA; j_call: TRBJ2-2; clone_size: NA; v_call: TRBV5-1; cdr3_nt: TGCGCCAGCAGCTCCGACCTAACAGTGAACACCGGGGAGCTGTTTTTT; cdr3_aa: CASSSDLTVNTGELFF
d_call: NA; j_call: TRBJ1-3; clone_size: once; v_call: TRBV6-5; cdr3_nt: TGTGCCAGCAGACGAACAGGGAGCTCTGGAAACACCATATATTTT; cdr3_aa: CASRRTGSSGNTIYF
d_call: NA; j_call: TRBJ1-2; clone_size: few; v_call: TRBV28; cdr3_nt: TGTGCCAGCAGTTTAGTGGGGCTCAATCCATCTTATGGCTACACCTTC; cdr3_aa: CASSLVGLNPSYGYTF
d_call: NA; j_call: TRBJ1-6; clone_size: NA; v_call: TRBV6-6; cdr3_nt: TGTGCCAGCAGTCAGAGCGACCCAGGGGTTCGGTCCTATAATTCACCCCTCCACTTT; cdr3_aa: CASSQSDPGVRSYNSPLHF
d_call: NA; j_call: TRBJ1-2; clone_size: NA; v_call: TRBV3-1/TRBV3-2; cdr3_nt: TGTGCCAGCAGCCAAGATATAACAGTCCATGGCTACACCTTC; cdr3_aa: CASSQDITVHGYTF
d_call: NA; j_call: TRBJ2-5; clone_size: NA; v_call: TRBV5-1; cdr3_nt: TGCGCCAGCAGCTTGGGCCAGAACCAAGAGACCCAGTACTTC; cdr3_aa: CASSLGQNQETQYF
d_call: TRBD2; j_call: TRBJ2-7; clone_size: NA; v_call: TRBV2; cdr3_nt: TGTGCCAGCAGATCTAGCGGCGCCCTTTACGAGCAGTACTTC; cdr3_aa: CASRSSGALYEQYF
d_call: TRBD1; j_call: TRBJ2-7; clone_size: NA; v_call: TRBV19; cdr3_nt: TGTGCCAGTAGTATGGAAACCGGGACAGGGGCGAATGAGCAGTACTTC; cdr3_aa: CASSMETGTGANEQYF
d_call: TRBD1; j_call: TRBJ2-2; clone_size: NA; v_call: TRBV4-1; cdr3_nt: TGCGCCAGCAGCCAGAGGGACAGCTCGAACACCGGGGAGCTGTTTTTT; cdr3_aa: CASSQRDSSNTGELFF
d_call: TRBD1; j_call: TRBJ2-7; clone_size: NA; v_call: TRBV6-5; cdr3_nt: TGTGCCAGCAGACGACAGGGTAGCCACGAGCAGTACTTC; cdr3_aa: CASRRQGSHEQYF
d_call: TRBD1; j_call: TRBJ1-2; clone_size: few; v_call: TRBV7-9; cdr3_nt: TGTGCCAGCAGCCAGGGGGGACAGTCCTATGGCTACACCTTC; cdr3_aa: CASSQGGQSYGYTF
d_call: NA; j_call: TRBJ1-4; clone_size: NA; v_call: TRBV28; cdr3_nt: TGTGCCAGCACCTCCGGGGGGCGAAGTGAAAAACTGTTTTTT; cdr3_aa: CASTSGGRSEKLFF
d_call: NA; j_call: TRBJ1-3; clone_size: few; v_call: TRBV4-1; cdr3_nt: TGCGCCAGCAGCCAAGATTCAAGCGATATTGGAAACACCATATATTTT; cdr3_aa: CASSQDSSDIGNTIYF
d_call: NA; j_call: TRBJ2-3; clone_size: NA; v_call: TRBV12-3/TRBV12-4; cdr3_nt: TGTGCCAGCAGTCCCTCTAGGAATACGCAGTATTTT; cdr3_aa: CASSPSRNTQYF
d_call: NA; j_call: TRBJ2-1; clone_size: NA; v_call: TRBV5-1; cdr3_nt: TGCGCCAGCCGAGCCGGGATTTCGTCCAATGAGCAGTTCTTC; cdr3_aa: CASRAGISSNEQFF
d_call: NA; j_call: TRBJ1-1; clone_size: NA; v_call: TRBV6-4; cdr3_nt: TGTGCCAGCAGCGCAGGGCGTCGTAGGGAAACTGAAGCTTTCTTT; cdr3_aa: CASSAGRRRETEAFF
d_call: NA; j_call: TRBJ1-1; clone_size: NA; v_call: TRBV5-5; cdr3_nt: TGTGCCAGCAGACCACAGGTTAGGGACACTGAAGCTTTCTTT; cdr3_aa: CASRPQVRDTEAFF
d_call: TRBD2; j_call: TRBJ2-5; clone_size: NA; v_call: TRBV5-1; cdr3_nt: TGCGCCAGCAGCGTGCTAGCGGGGCCCCAAGAGACCCAGTACTTC; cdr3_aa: CASSVLAGPQETQYF
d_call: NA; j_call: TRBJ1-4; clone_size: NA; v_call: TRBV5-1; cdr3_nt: TGCGCCAGCAGCTTTTCCAGGGGCAATGGGGAAAAACTGTTTTTT; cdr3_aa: CASSFSRGNGEKLFF
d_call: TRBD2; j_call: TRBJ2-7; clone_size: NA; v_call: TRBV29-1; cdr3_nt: TGCAGCGTTGGAGCTAGCGGGGGGCTCAACGAGCAGTACTTC; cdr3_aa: CSVGASGGLNEQYF
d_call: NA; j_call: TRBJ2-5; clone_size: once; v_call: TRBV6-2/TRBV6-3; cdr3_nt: TGTGCCAGCAGTTACGGAGGCGAGACACAAGAGACCCAGTACTTC; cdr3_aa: CASSYGGETQETQYF
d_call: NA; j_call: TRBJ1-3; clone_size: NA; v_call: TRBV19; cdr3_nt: TGTGCCAGTAGACACTCAGGGGACCATGGAAACACCATATATTTT; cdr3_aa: CASRHSGDHGNTIYF
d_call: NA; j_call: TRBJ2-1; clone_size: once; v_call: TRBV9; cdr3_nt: TGTGCCAGCAGCGTGGGGCAGCTATACAATGAGCAGTTCTTC; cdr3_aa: CASSVGQLYNEQFF
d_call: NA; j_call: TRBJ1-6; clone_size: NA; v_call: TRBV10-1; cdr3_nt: TGCGCCAGCAGTGAATCGGTTTTATTCTATAATTCACCCCTCCACTTT; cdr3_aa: CASSESVLFYNSPLHF
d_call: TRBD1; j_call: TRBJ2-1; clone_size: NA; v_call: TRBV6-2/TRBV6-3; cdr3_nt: TGTGCCAGCAGTTACTGCCGGGACAGGGTCTGTAATGAGCAGTTCTTC; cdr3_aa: CASSYCRDRVCNEQFF
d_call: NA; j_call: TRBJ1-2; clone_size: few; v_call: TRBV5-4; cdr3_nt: TGTGCCAGCAGCCAGGACGGGAGCTATGGCTACACCTTC; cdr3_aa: CASSQDGSYGYTF
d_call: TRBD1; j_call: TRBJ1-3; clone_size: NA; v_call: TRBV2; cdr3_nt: TGTGCCAGCAGCGGGACAGGGGTGTATGGAAACACCATATATTTT; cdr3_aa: CASSGTGVYGNTIYF
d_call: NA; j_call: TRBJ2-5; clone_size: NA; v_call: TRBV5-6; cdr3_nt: TGTGCCAGCGACCTTAAGGGGGAAGAGACCCAGTACTTC; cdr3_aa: CASDLKGEETQYF
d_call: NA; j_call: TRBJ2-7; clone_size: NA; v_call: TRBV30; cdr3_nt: TGTGCCTGGAGTGTAAGGACTGACTACGAGCAGTACTTC; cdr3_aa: CAWSVRTDYEQYF
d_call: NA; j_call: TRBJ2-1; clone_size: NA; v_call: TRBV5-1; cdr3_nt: TGCGCCAGCAGGACTAGTATTGGCAATGAGCAGTTCTTC; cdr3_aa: CASRTSIGNEQFF
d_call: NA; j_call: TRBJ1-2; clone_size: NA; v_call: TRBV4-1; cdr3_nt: TGCGCCAGCAGCCCACGACTGGGACGAGGAGGGACCTATGGCTACACCTTC; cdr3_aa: CASSPRLGRGGTYGYTF
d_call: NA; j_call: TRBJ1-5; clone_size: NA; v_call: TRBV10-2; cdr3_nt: TGCGCCAGCAGTGAGGGGGCAGGGGACAATCAGCCCCAGCATTTT; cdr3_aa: CASSEGAGDNQPQHF
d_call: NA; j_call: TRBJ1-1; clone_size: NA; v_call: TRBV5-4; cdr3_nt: TGTGCCAGCAGCTTGGAGGGTTATCTCTACAGCGGGCGCACTGAAGCTTTCTTT; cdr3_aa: CASSLEGYLYSGRTEAFF
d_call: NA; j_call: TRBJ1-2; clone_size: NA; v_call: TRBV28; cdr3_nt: TGTGCCAGCAGTCTGCCTCTCCCACAATCCTATGGCTACACCTTC; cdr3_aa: CASSLPLPQSYGYTF
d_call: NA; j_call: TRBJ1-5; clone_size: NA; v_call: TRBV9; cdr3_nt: TGTGCCAGCAGCGCCGGGACAAATGATCAGCCCCAGCATTTT; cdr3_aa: CASSAGTNDQPQHF
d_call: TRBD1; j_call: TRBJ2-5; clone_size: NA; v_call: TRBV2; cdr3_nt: TGTGCCAGTTACAGGGGGCCGCAAGAGACCCAGTACTTC; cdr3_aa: CASYRGPQETQYF
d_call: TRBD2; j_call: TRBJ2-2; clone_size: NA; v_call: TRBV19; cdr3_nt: TGTGCCAGTAGTGCTTCAATAAACAGCGGGGGGGCCGCCGGGGAGCTGTTTTTT; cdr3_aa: CASSASINSGGAAGELFF